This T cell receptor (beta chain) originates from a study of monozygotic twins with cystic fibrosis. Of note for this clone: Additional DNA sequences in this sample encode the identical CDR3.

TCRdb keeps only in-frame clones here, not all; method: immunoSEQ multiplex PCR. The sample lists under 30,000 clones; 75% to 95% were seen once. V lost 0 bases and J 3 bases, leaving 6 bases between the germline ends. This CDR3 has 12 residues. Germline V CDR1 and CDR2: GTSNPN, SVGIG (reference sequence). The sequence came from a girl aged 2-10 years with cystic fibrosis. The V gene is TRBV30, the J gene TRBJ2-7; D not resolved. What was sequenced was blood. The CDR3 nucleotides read TGTGCCTGGAGTGTGGGAAGCTACGAGCAGTACTTC. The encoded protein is CAWSVGSYEQYF.